This entry concerns a single T cell receptor beta chain. The clone's antigen remains unknown. Nothing much larger sits one base from this clone, and base qualities are not available. Library prep was done by RT-PCR. The listed sequencing device is Illumina HiSeq 2500. The public reads were quality trimmed at Q25 with fastp and then assembled into clones with MiXCR by TCRdb, keeping productive beta chains. CDR3 protein sequences are deduplicated, and each keeps its most common genes and DNA. The sample yields about 190,000 distinct CDR3 sequences; about an eighth were counted once. Approximately 27% of the sample is taken by the ten largest. The data stem from a study of response to subunit inactivated influenza vaccine (dated 2018 in TCRdb). With regard to the full study: Deep quantitative profiling of the T cell receptor repertoire was used in the study to follow responses to a trivalent subunit inactivated influenza vaccine. General findings and caveats noted by the study authors: The authors suggested that each seasonal influenza vaccination may recruit only a limited number of new T cells.

Sequences SEHNR (CDR1) and FQNEAQ (CDR2) are obtained from the germline V gene (reference sequence). The cysteine opens and the phenylalanine closes a CDR3 of 16 amino acids. Just the 48-base CDR3 DNA is kept, in frame starting at base 1. Compared with germline, V lacks 5 bases and J lacks 1 base; bases without a gene match: 4. The source material was CD8+ T cells sorted from PBMCs, sampled approximately 5 days after vaccination. The receptor was derived from a man aged 50-59 years who received an inactivated influenza vaccine. Donor details come from another sample of the same person, matched by shared clones. Recombination joined TRBV7-9 with TRBJ2-2; 10 central bases correspond to TRBD1. The encoded CDR3 is CASSPDRGWNTGELFF. Read as DNA, the sequence is TGTGCCAGCAGCCCGGACAGGGGGTGGAACACCGGGGAGCTGTTTTTT.